Each of the 18 T cell receptor beta chains below was sequenced from the same sample in a study of T cell clones after liver transplantation. TCRdb's copy holds only in-frame clones and misses some; the assay was immunoSEQ multiplex PCR. The table has 80,000 or so clones, roughly 80% seen once. The sample here was CD4+ T cells from blood, taken approximately 3.5 years after liver transplant. The receptors originated from a human patient who received a liver transplant. Some T cells could come from the graft donor.

Of note for this clone: The same CDR3 also results from other DNA sequences found in this sample. The chain combines TRBV7-9 with TRBJ1-5; D uncertain. V dropped 1 base and J dropped 0 bases, with 7 bases sitting between them. This CDR3 region has 15 residues. The V gene's germline CDR1 is SEHNR and CDR2 FQNEAQ (reference sequence). CDR3 region: CASSLGGYSNQPQHF. DNA for the CDR3: TGTGCCAGCAGCTTAGGGGGTTATAGCAATCAGCCCCAGCATTTT. The variable domain in full, completed from reference TRBV7-9 and TRBJ1-5, reads DTGVSQNPRHKITKRGQNVTFRCDPISEHNRLYWYRQTLGQGPEFLTYFQNEAQLEKSRLLSDRFSAERPKGSFSTLEIQRTEQGDSAMYLCASSLGGYSNQPQHFGDGTRLSIL.

The chain combines TRBV5-1 with TRBJ2-7; 8 bases line up with TRBD1. V was clipped by 0 bases and J by 4 bases; unmatched bases: 3. Germline V gives CDR1 SGHRS, CDR2 YFSETQ. There are 14 residues in the CDR3. The CDR3 bases are TGCGCCAGCAGCTTGGTGCAGGGGGCGTACGAGCAGTACTTC. Translated: CASSLVQGAYEQYF.

The chain couples TRBV18 to TRBJ2-3; 9 bases align to TRBD2. The V gene end was trimmed by 4 bases and the J gene end by 1 base; junction bases not matched to a gene: 9. The CDR3 totals 17 residues. Germline-derived CDR1 and CDR2 are KGHSH and LQKENI. The CDR3 protein is CASSLLAGVRGTDTQYF. The CDR3 DNA reads as TGTGCCAGCTCACTATTAGCGGGAGTGAGGGGCACAGATACGCAGTATTTT.

The chain couples TRBV7-2 to TRBJ1-4; no reliable D call. Trimming removed 1 base from V and 3 bases from J, with 6 bases in between. The CDR3 covers 14 residues. The V gene's germline CDR1 is SGHTA and CDR2 FQGNSA. The CDR3 reads CASSLGRSNEKLFF. The CDR3, as DNA: TGTGCCAGCAGCTTAGGCAGGTCTAATGAAAAACTGTTTTTT. Combining the CDR3 with reference TRBV7-2 and TRBJ1-4 gives the whole variable domain GAGVSQSPSNKVTEKGKDVELRCDPISGHTALYWYRQSLGQGLEFLIYFQGNSAPDKSGLPSDRFSAERTGGSVSTLTIQRTQQEDSAVYLCASSLGRSNEKLFFGSGTQLSVL.

V usage is TRBV28 and J usage is TRBJ2-1, with 8 bases fitting TRBD2. Germline loops: CDR1 MDHEN, CDR2 SYDVKM. This CDR3 comprises 14 residues. Unmatched junction bases numbered 0, after V lost 0 bases and J lost 5 bases. CDR3 residues: CASSLWRGDNEQFF. The CDR3 nucleotides read TGTGCCAGCAGTTTATGGCGGGGGGACAATGAGCAGTTCTTC. Together with reference TRBV28 and TRBJ2-1, the CDR3 gives the full variable domain: DVKVTQSSRYLVKRTGEKVFLECVQDMDHENMFWYRQDPGLGLRLIYFSYDVKMKEKGDIPEGYSVSREKKERFSLILESASTNQTSMYLCASSLWRGDNEQFFGPGTRLTVL.

This clone came up a few times. The DNA of the CDR3 is TGTGCCAGCAGTTTAATCAGGGTCCGGGGAAACACCTTC. This codes for CASSLIRVRGNTF. The chain recombines TRBV28 with TRBJ1-2, with D perhaps TRBD1 (5 bases). The V gene's germline CDR1 is MDHEN and CDR2 SYDVKM. Trimming removed 2 bases from V and 12 bases from J, with 16 bases in between. There are 13 residues in the CDR3.

The chain links TRBV15 to TRBJ1-1; D gene ambiguous. Trimming shortened V by 0 bases and J by 0 bases, and 11 bases separated the two germline ends. The germline V gene encodes CDR1 LNHNV and CDR2 YYDKDF (reference sequence). This CDR3 contains 16 residues. Written as DNA, the CDR3 is TGTGCCACCAGCAGAGATCGAGCCGTTATGAACACTGAAGCTTTCTTT. Translating it yields CATSRDRAVMNTEAFF.

The genes are TRBV7-9 and TRBJ2-5; D is perhaps TRBD1 (6 bases). V was pared by 4 bases and J by 4 bases, with 13 bases between. This CDR3 region has 14 residues. CDR1 and CDR2 from the germline V gene are SEHNR and FQNEAQ (reference sequence). CDR3 residues: CASSSNTGTETQYF. CDR3 DNA: TGTGCCAGCAGCTCGAACACAGGGACAGAGACCCAGTACTTC.

The rearrangement uses TRBV7-9 and TRBJ1-2; no definite D call. The CDR3 is 13 residues long. The V end was cut by 1 base, the J end by 4 bases, with 7 bases between. Looked up from germline, CDR1 is SEHNR and CDR2 is FQNEAQ (reference sequence). Here the CDR3 DNA reads TGTGCCAGCAGCTTAGGTCAACGCTATGGCTACACCTTC. Translating gives CASSLGQRYGYTF.

The chain links TRBV7-2 to TRBJ1-2; TRBD1 matches 7 bases. The CDR3 sequence is 14 residues long. V shed 4 bases, J shed 4 bases, and the junction held 6 bases outside the gene matches. Germline CDR1 SGHTA, CDR2 FQGNSA. The CDR3 loop reads CASSSQGVFYGYTF. As DNA, the CDR3 is TGTGCCAGCAGCTCCCAGGGGGTCTTCTATGGCTACACCTTC. The variable domain in full, with the rest retrieved from reference TRBV7-2 and TRBJ1-2, is GAGVSQSPSNKVTEKGKDVELRCDPISGHTALYWYRQSLGQGLEFLIYFQGNSAPDKSGLPSDRFSAERTGGSVSTLTIQRTQQEDSAVYLCASSSQGVFYGYTFGSGTRLTVV.

The chain uses TRBV19 and TRBJ2-2; maybe TRBD2 (5 bases). V was trimmed by 3 bases and J by 7 bases, leaving 12 bases between them. This CDR3 region has 14 residues. The germline V gene has CDR1 LNHDA and CDR2 SQIVND (reference sequence). The DNA for the CDR3 is TGTGCCAGTAGTATGGCGGGCCCGGGCGGGGAGCTGTTTTTT. It is translated as CASSMAGPGGELFF.

The chain joins TRBV6-5 to TRBJ1-2; the D is unclear. Germline assignment: CDR1 MNHEY and CDR2 SVGAGI. Trimming removed 0 bases from V and 6 bases from J, with 8 bases in between. This CDR3 has 13 residues. In nucleotides, the CDR3 is TGTGCCAGCAGTTACTCGATACGGAATGGCTACACCTTC. Its protein is CASSYSIRNGYTF.

V and J are TRBV5-1 and TRBJ2-7; 8 positions agree with TRBD1. CDR1 and CDR2 (germline): SGHRS, YFSETQ. The CDR3 is 15 amino acids. With 0 bases clipped from V and 2 bases from J, the junction kept 4 bases outside the gene matches. Here the CDR3 reads CASSLDGQGPYEQYF. CDR3 DNA sequence: TGCGCCAGCAGCTTGGACGGACAGGGACCCTACGAGCAGTACTTC.

The chain has TRBV5-1 and TRBJ2-5; 9 bases are a match to TRBD2. The junction had 6 bases not matched to a gene; V was cut back by 3 bases and J by 0 bases. Germline values: CDR1 SGHRS, CDR2 YFSETQ. The CDR3 sequence is 16 residues long. The CDR3 region has the DNA TGCGCCAGCAGCTGGGGGGCTAGCGGGAACCAAGAGACCCAGTACTTC. Its translation is CASSWGASGNQETQYF.

The chain is built from TRBV6-6 and TRBJ1-2, with D tentatively TRBD1 (5 bases). This CDR3 has 13 residues. Trimming removed 5 bases from V and 2 bases from J, with 9 bases in between. Germline assignment: CDR1 MNHNY and CDR2 SVGAGI (reference sequence). The CDR3 region is CASSQTVNYGYTF. The CDR3 DNA reads as TGTGCCAGCAGTCAGACAGTCAACTATGGCTACACCTTC.

CDR3 protein: CAWSHRQGLNTEAFF. The DNA for the CDR3 is TGTGCCTGGAGTCACCGACAGGGCTTGAACACTGAAGCTTTCTTT. This chain connects TRBV30 to TRBJ1-1; 7 bases map to TRBD1. This CDR3 spans 15 amino acids. V lost 2 bases and J lost 0; bases outside the gene matches: 6. CDR1 and CDR2 from the germline V gene are GTSNPN and SVGIG (reference sequence). Looking up the rest from reference TRBV30 and TRBJ1-1 gives the full variable domain: SQTIHQWPATLVQPVGSPLSLECTVEGTSNPNLYWYRQAAGRGLQLLFYSVGIGQISSEVPQNLSASRPQDRQFILSSKKLLLSDSGFYLCAWSHRQGLNTEAFFGQGTRLTVV.

This clone was observed a single time. The junction shows a germline mismatch at one end, possibly a read error. The chain carries TRBV19 and TRBJ1-3, with a weak D call TRBD1 (6 bases). The CDR3 sequence is 13 residues long. Germline CDR1 is LNHDA and CDR2 is SQIVND (reference sequence). CDR3 amino acids: CASRDSSGNIIYF. The CDR3 DNA reads TGTGCCAGTAGGGACAGCTCTGGAAACATCATATATTTT.

V is TRBV7-2 and J is TRBJ2-1, with 8 bases aligning to TRBD2. V trimming: 7 bases; J trimming: 10 bases; junction bases outside the gene matches: 12. Per the germline V gene, CDR1 is SGHTA and CDR2 is FQGNSA. CDR3 length: 14 residues. The CDR3 sequence is CASTAAAGDPEQFF. For the CDR3, the DNA is TGTGCCAGCACCGCCGCAGCGGGAGATCCCGAGCAGTTCTTC.